This TCR beta chain was documented in a study of cytomegalovirus exposure and HLA in healthy donors. General study results and limits: The study flagged about 160 TCR beta chains as cytomegalovirus-associated. First-cohort TCR clusters were later found to tend to co-occur in the 90 to 150 validation repertoires. Whilst most TCR sequences proved rare, a subset of public TCRs occurred across many donors. Specificity of a few CMV-associated chains for CMV antigens was verified in vitro.

Sequencing used immunoSEQ multiplex PCR; TCRdb keeps in-frame clones, though not all of them. The sample includes roughly 140,000 clones, roughly 92% of them seen just once. Comments on this clone: The antigen is not known.

CDR3 size: 15 residues. Trimming left V 1 base short and J 4 bases short, with 12 bases between. The germline V gene encodes CDR1 SGHRS and CDR2 YFSETQ. This receptor was taken from a man aged 18 to 30 in good health and CMV-seronegative. Material for sequencing was PBMCs. The chain uses TRBV5-1 and TRBJ1-5; D not resolved. The CDR3 DNA reads TGCGCCAGCAGCTTGTCAGGCGGGCTTAATCAGCCCCAGCATTTT. It codes for CASSLSGGLNQPQHF.